This record concerns one TCR beta chain sequence. As yet, its antigen is unknown. Viral peptide pool expansion of antigen-specific CD4+ T cells preceded sequencing in the ViraFEST assay. Culture lasted 10 days before CD4+ T cell isolation. The healthy vaccine recipients, who had no prior SARS-CoV-2 infection, showed negative nucleocapsid antibodies. Cultures used more than 1.5 million PBMC per well, 9.5 to 10 IU/ml IL-2 and approximately 10 ug/ml peptides. The authors replaced half the medium with IL-2 medium on days 3 and 7. The CDR3 is 16 amino acids. The germline V gene encodes CDR1 SGHTA and CDR2 FQGTGA. V was trimmed by 1 base and J by 6 bases, leaving 16 bases between them. This record belongs to a study of vaccination effects on CD4 cells after COVID-19. Libraries were prepared by immunoSEQ multiplex PCR; TCRdb keeps only in-frame clonotypes and omits some of them. Of 55,000 to 80,000 clones in the sample, over 65% are singletons; the top ten hold roughly 3.9%.

Findings of the study overall: Common cold coronaviruses were cross-recognized by only 1 of 255 vaccine-induced clones in healthy vaccinees.

Sequencing was performed on CD4+ T cells from PBMCs cultured with HCoV-OC43 spike peptides, taken before COVID-19 vaccination. Subset here: HCoV-OC43 spike overlapping peptide pool stimulation. This receptor was obtained from a human donor who received a COVID-19 vaccine. This rearrangement joins TRBV7-3 to TRBJ2-1; D may correspond to TRBD1 or TRBD2 (6 bases each). CDR3 nucleotides: TGTGCCAGCAGCTTAAGTGGGGGGCGCGTGGGCAATGAGCAGTTCTTC. As protein: CASSLSGGRVGNEQFF.